Each of the 19 T cell receptor beta chains below was sequenced from the same sample in a study of molecular identifiers for immune sequencing clone quantification. Via MiXCR, TCRdb re-called the PCR reads, giving one row per CDR3 protein. The profile shows some 320,000 distinct CDR3 sequences, about a fifth of them singletons. The specimen sequenced was naive CD8+ T cells from blood, with Jurkat cell RNA spiked in. Subset noted: FACS-sorted CD8+CD4-CCR7+CD45RA+ naive T cells. The receptors were gathered from a human donor in good health. Some libraries in this study had Jurkat cell RNA spiked in.

The chain employs TRBV7-9 and TRBJ2-6, with D possibly being TRBD2 (6 bases). The V end lost 4 bases, the J end lost 3 bases, and 13 bases lay between the germline ends. The CDR3 consists of 16 residues. CDR1 is SEHNR, CDR2 FQNEAQ, per germline (reference sequence). The CDR3 is CASSYREFDGANVLTF. In nucleotides, the CDR3 is TGTGCCAGCAGCTATCGGGAGTTCGATGGGGCCAACGTCCTGACTTTC.

This clonotype was observed at least ten times. The genes are TRBV5-6 and TRBJ1-4, with 7 bases lining up with TRBD1. With 3 bases clipped from V and 8 bases from J, the junction kept 7 bases outside the gene matches. Germline CDR1 SGHDT, CDR2 YYEEEE. This CDR3 has 14 amino acids. CDR3 DNA sequence: TGTGCCAGCAGCTGGATGACAGGGAACGAAAAACTGTTTTTT. Translating gives CASSWMTGNEKLFF.

This clonotype was recorded at least ten times. CDR3 loop: CASSSPWDGYEQYF. CDR3 in DNA: TGTGCCAGCAGCTCACCGTGGGACGGCTACGAGCAGTACTTC. The chain carries TRBV7-9 and TRBJ2-7; D possibly uses TRBD1 or TRBD2 (5 bases each). The V end lost 4 bases, the J end lost 3 bases, and 13 bases lay between the germline ends. Germline loops: CDR1 SEHNR, CDR2 FQNEAQ (reference sequence). CDR3 length equals 14 residues. The whole variable domain, filled in from reference TRBV7-9 and TRBJ2-7, reads DTGVSQNPRHKITKRGQNVTFRCDPISEHNRLYWYRQTLGQGPEFLTYFQNEAQLEKSRLLSDRFSAERPKGSFSTLEIQRTEQGDSAMYLCASSSPWDGYEQYFGPGTRLTVT.

This clonotype was seen many times. The rearrangement links TRBV15 to TRBJ2-5, with 12 bases lining up with TRBD2. The CDR3 spans 17 residues. J lost 7 bases, V lost 1 base, and 10 bases had no gene match. The germline gives CDR1 LNHNV, CDR2 YYDKDF (reference sequence). This CDR3 reads CATSRATLAGGRGTQYF. The CDR3 DNA follows: TGTGCCACCAGCAGAGCTACACTAGCGGGGGGCCGAGGGACCCAGTACTTC.

This CDR3 reads CAWEKTGGQFF. The CDR3 DNA reads TGTGCCTGGGAAAAAACAGGGGGGCAGTTCTTC. The rearrangement uses TRBV30 and TRBJ2-1, with TRBD1 matching 8 bases. This CDR3 region has 11 residues. Losses at the gene ends were 5 bases for V and 12 bases for J; bases not matched to a gene: 6. Germline CDR1 reads GTSNPN; CDR2 reads SVGIG (reference sequence).

This clonotype has ten or more counts. This chain connects TRBV24-1 to TRBJ1-1; D ambiguous. The CDR3 totals 12 residues. Germline V gives CDR1 KGHDR, CDR2 SFDVKD. V was clipped by 6 bases and J by 7 bases, with 11 bases between them. The CDR3 bases are TGTGCCACCAGTTCGGTCGAGGATGAAGCTTTCTTT. This encodes CATSSVEDEAFF.

The chain has TRBV6-2 or TRBV6-3 and TRBJ2-1, with 8 bases identical to TRBD1. The CDR3 covers 16 residues. Per germline, CDR1 MNHEY and CDR2 SVGEGT. The J segment lost 9 bases and the V segment lost 5 bases, leaving 15 bases of the junction unmatched. CDR3 nucleotide sequence: TGTGCCAGCAGTCTCCCCACGTGGCAGGGGGCTATTGAGCAGTTCTTC. It yields the protein CASSLPTWQGAIEQFF.

The chain recombines TRBV29-1 with TRBJ2-7, with D possibly matching TRBD2 (7 bases). CDR1 and CDR2 from the germline V gene are SQVTM and ANQGSEA. V lost 3 bases and J lost 1, with 13 bases in between. CDR3 length equals 14 residues. DNA for the CDR3: TGCAGCGTTGATAGCGGGCAGGGGTCCTACGAGCAGTACTTC. It codes for CSVDSGQGSYEQYF.

This clonotype was counted ten times or more. This chain links TRBV27 with TRBJ2-3; tentatively, D is TRBD1 (6 bases). V lost 5 bases and J 2 bases, leaving 17 bases between the germline ends. Germline V gives CDR1 MNHEY, CDR2 SMNVEV (reference sequence). This CDR3 contains 16 residues. CDR3 sequence (DNA): TGTGCCAGCAGTACCTTGATGGGGGCCTCCACAGATACGCAGTATTTT. Translation: CASSTLMGASTDTQYF.

The sample holds many counts of this clonotype. The chain employs TRBV28 and TRBJ1-2, with unresolved D. The germline V gene has CDR1 MDHEN and CDR2 SYDVKM. Trimming pared 3 bases from V and 8 bases from J, leaving 13 bases between. CDR3 size: 13 residues. DNA of the CDR3: TGTGCCAGCAGTTTTCAAACTCAGAGGGGCTACACCTTC. Translation: CASSFQTQRGYTF.

Comment on this clonotype: One junction end disagrees with the germline gene, perhaps due to a read error. The V call is TRBV10-3, the J call TRBJ2-5, with D hard to call. Germline V gene lookup returns CDR1 ENHRY and CDR2 SYGVKD. The CDR3 sequence is 15 residues long. The DNA for the CDR3 is TGTGCCATCAGTGAGCCCGCGGCGGAGCAAGGGACCCAGTACTTC. Protein sequence: CAISEPAAEQGTQYF.

The CDR3 is CACGGLYEQFF. CDR3 bases: TGTGCTTGTGGCGGGTTGTACGAGCAGTTCTTC. The J gene is TRBJ2-1, the V gene TRBV25-1; TRBD2 is a possible D gene (5 bases). The CDR3 is 11 residues long. Germline V gene data show CDR1 as MGHDK and CDR2 as SYGVNS.

This clonotype was counted many times. The chain is built from TRBV9 and TRBJ2-7; the match to TRBD1 covers 9 bases. V shed 0 bases and J 2 bases; nucleotides not matched to a gene: 6. The germline V gene encodes CDR1 SGDLS and CDR2 YYNGEE. The CDR3 loop spans 16 amino acids. The CDR3 spells CASSVGYGTGTYEQYF. CDR3 nucleotide sequence: TGTGCCAGCAGCGTAGGTTACGGGACAGGGACCTACGAGCAGTACTTC.

V usage is TRBV7-9 and J usage is TRBJ2-4; TRBD2 matches 11 bases. Per germline, CDR1 SEHNR and CDR2 FQNEAQ (reference sequence). With V trimmed by 5 bases and J by 0 bases, 9 bases remained unmatched. The CDR3 spans 18 residues. CDR3 protein: CASSPLSGGGLAKNIQYF. CDR3 nucleotide sequence: TGTGCCAGCAGCCCCCTTAGCGGGGGGGGACTAGCCAAAAACATTCAGTACTTC.

The chain is built from TRBV4-1 and TRBJ2-3; 10 nucleotides agree with TRBD2. The germline V gene encodes CDR1 MGHRA and CDR2 YSYEKL. J lost 5 bases, V lost 4 bases, and 12 bases had no gene match. The CDR3 contains 17 residues. The CDR3 sequence: CASSPAISGGVEDTQYF. CDR3 in DNA: TGCGCCAGCAGCCCCGCTATAAGCGGGGGGGTTGAAGATACGCAGTATTTT.

The CDR3 nucleotides read TGTGCCAGCGGGGGGAACTCTGGGGCCAACGTCCTGACTTTC. It translates to CASGGNSGANVLTF. This chain links TRBV2 with TRBJ2-6, with a weak D call TRBD2 (6 bases). The CDR3 sequence is 14 residues long. CDR1 SNHLY and CDR2 FYNNEI come from the germline V gene. V was clipped by 8 bases and J by 0 bases, with 8 bases between them.

The V call is TRBV4-1, the J call TRBJ2-2; 9 bases match TRBD1. V gave up 2 bases and J gave up 5 bases; unmatched junction bases: 6. Per germline, CDR1 MGHRA and CDR2 YSYEKL. CDR3 size: 16 residues. CDR3 nucleotide sequence: TGCGCCAGCAGCCAATCCGCACAGGGGGCAACCGGGGAGCTGTTTTTT. This gives the protein CASSQSAQGATGELFF.

Comment on this clonotype: A clone one base away is much larger, so this may be a read error. This chain joins TRBV28 and TRBJ2-7; 9 bases are a match to TRBD2. With 6 bases clipped from V and 6 bases from J, the junction kept 9 bases outside the gene matches. CDR1 and CDR2 from the germline V gene are MDHEN and SYDVKM. The CDR3 is made up of 14 amino acids. This CDR3 reads CASRALAGLGEQYF. CDR3 coding DNA: TGTGCCAGCAGGGCACTAGCGGGCTTGGGCGAGCAGTACTTC.

The rearrangement uses TRBV27 and TRBJ1-5; D is unresolved. The V end lost 3 bases, the J end lost 4 bases, and 10 bases lay between the germline ends. The CDR3 runs 14 residues. CDR1 MNHEY and CDR2 SMNVEV come from the germline V gene (reference sequence). The CDR3 DNA follows: TGTGCCAGCAGTTTTGGCCCCATAAATCAGCCCCAGCATTTT. This encodes CASSFGPINQPQHF.